Included here is one T cell receptor (beta chain) sequence, with context. Its target antigen remains unknown. No qualities accompany the bases; no much larger clone lies one base away. TCRbeta CDR3 regions were amplified from genomic DNA using the immunoSEQ Assay, a bias-controlled multiplex PCR. Per the original workflow: The number of nucleated cells in each sample was estimated from the amplification of reference gene primers within the assay. Sequence reads were collapsed and filtered to measure the absolute abundance of every unique TCRbeta CDR3 rearrangement. For each sample, productive Simpson clonality was calculated as the square root of Simpson's diversity index across productive rearrangements. The immuneACCESS repertoire file appears here via TCRdb, limited to in-frame rearrangements. These files lack a portion of the clones; in checked studies, under half of the deficit traces to unresolved V genes, and the cause of the others is not known. That table furnishes V, J and clone size, whereas the DNA furnished D and trimming. In this sample the table shows roughly 88,000 clones, 87% of which occur a single time. Around 19% of the sample goes to the ten largest clones.

The source of the sample is a study of blood T cell repertoires in COVID-19 (dated by TCRdb to 2018 to 2020). With regard to the full study: The collaborator samples originated in the United States, Italy and Spain and spanned the acute and convalescent phases of COVID-19. A de-identified subject ID, COVID-19 status, age in years and sex were almost always included in the sample metadata. The repertoires were released in a freely available public database intended as a resource for research on the immune response to SARS-CoV-2. The prospective study material was composed of cDNA or gDNA derived from T cells, B-cell-depleted T cells, or PBMCs. The samples were drawn from the first 160 participants of the ongoing ImmuneRACE study and from 1,254 subjects provided by 6 global collaborators. Where HLA class I and class II types were available, the types were taken from metadata supplied by the sample provider, not from assay-based typing. The dataset comprised deeply sampled blood TCRbeta repertoires from subjects exposed to, actively infected with, or recovered from COVID-19. What the study reported, not specific to this receptor: Clinical and demographic metadata were provided uncurated, with the amount varying by source and participant.

In Seattle, one collaborating source enrolled patients while the infection was active and tracked those patients longitudinally over the course of disease. Whole blood was collected in K2EDTA tubes by collaborating institutions according to the institutions' own protocols. For TCRbeta analysis, collaborator samples were shipped as frozen whole blood, as isolated PBMCs, or as DNA extracted from either sample type. The CDR3 starts with the cysteine, ends with the phenylalanine, and has 15 residues. Only the CDR3 DNA stays, 45 bases, in frame from base 1. The germline V gene (reference sequence) specifies LNHDA as CDR1 and SQIVND as CDR2. V drops 5 bases and J drops 0 bases, leaving 14 bases in between.

This receptor was taken from a woman aged 55-70 years with COVID-19, enrolled during active disease. What was sequenced was peripheral blood. The rearrangement joined TRBV19 to TRBJ2-7; the D segment could be TRBD2, given 5 matching bases. DNA sequence: TGTGCCAGTAGTGCGACTACGCTGGGCTCCTACGAGCAGTACTTC. The translation is CASSATTLGSYEQYF. Full variable domain (CDR3 extended with the reference TRBV19 and TRBJ2-7 proteins): DGGITQSPKYLFRKEGQNVTLSCEQNLNHDAMYWYRQDPGQGLRLIYYSQIVNDFQKGDIAEGYSVSREKKESFPLTVTSAQKNPTAFYLCASSATTLGSYEQYFGPGTRLTVT.